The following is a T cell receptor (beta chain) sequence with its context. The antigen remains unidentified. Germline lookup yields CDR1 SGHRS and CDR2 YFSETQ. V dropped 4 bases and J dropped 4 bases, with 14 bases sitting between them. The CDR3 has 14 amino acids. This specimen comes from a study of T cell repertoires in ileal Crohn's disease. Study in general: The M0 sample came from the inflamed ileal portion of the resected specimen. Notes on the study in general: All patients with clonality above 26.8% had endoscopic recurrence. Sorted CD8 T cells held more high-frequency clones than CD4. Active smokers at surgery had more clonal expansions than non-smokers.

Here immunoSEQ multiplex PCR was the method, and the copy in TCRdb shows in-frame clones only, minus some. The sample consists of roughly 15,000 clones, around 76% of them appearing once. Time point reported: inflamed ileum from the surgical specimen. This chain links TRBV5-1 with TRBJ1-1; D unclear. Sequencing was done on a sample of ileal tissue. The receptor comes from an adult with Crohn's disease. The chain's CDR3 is CASSHRTRATEAFF. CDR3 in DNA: TGCGCCAGCAGCCACAGAACCCGAGCCACTGAAGCTTTCTTT. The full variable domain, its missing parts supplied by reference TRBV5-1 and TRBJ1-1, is KAGVTQTPRYLIKTRGQQVTLSCSPISGHRSVSWYQQTPGQGLQFLFEYFSETQRNKGNFPGRFSGRQFSNSRSEMNVSTLELGDSALYLCASSHRTRATEAFFGQGTRLTVV.